Listed below are T cell receptor beta chains from one sample, sequenced in a study of identifying expanded T cells in peripheral blood. Produced via immunoSEQ multiplex PCR; TCRdb's table is partial and in-frame only. Of about 110,000 clones in the sample, approximately 90% were seen once. What was sequenced was blood. The origin of the receptors is a person aged 18-69 years in good health. CDR3s include the opening cysteine and the closing phenylalanine or tryptophan. A D gene is named only where the DNA matches it firmly. The size of a clone is reported for some rows only, either as once, few or many, or as a class for expanded clones.

clone size: -
D gene: TRBD1
V gene: TRBV7-2
J gene: TRBJ1-2
CDR3 protein: CASSRGDRAYGYTF
CDR3 DNA: TGTGCCAGCAGCCGGGGAGACAGGGCCTATGGCTACACCTTC

clone size: -
D gene: TRBD1
V gene: TRBV7-9
J gene: TRBJ1-2
CDR3 protein: CASSPGRDRLDYGYTF
CDR3 DNA: TGTGCCAGCAGCCCCGGGAGGGACAGGCTCGACTATGGCTACACCTTC

clone size: -
D gene: -
V gene: TRBV4-3
J gene: TRBJ2-2
CDR3 protein: CASSHSVAGQNTGELFF
CDR3 DNA: TGCGCCAGCAGCCATAGCGTGGCGGGGCAGAACACCGGGGAGCTGTTTTTT

clone size: -
D gene: -
V gene: TRBV6-5
J gene: TRBJ1-4
CDR3 protein: CASGRGDEKLFF
CDR3 DNA: TGTGCCAGCGGAAGGGGGGATGAAAAACTGTTTTTT

clone size: -
D gene: -
V gene: TRBV9
J gene: TRBJ1-4
CDR3 protein: CASSALGEGEKLFF
CDR3 DNA: TGTGCCAGCAGCGCCCTGGGGGAGGGTGAAAAACTGTTTTTT

clone size: -
D gene: TRBD2
V gene: TRBV5-1
J gene: TRBJ2-7
CDR3 protein: CASRYSPGLAERDEQYF
CDR3 DNA: TGCGCCAGCAGATACAGTCCGGGACTAGCGGAGAGGGACGAGCAGTACTTC

clone size: -
D gene: -
V gene: TRBV14
J gene: TRBJ1-3
CDR3 protein: CASSHRSMNANTIYF
CDR3 DNA: TGTGCCAGCAGCCACCGGTCGATGAATGCAAACACCATATATTTT

clone size: -
D gene: TRBD2
V gene: TRBV10-3
J gene: TRBJ2-2
CDR3 protein: CAISVTSGNTGELFF
CDR3 DNA: TGTGCCATCAGTGTTACTAGCGGAAACACCGGGGAGCTGTTTTTT

clone size: -
D gene: -
V gene: TRBV7-9
J gene: TRBJ1-6
CDR3 protein: CASSPAANSPLHF
CDR3 DNA: TGTGCCAGCAGCCCAGCTGCGAATTCACCCCTCCACTTT

clone size: -
D gene: -
V gene: TRBV6-1
J gene: TRBJ1-2
CDR3 protein: CASSQGYYGYTF
CDR3 DNA: TGTGCCAGCAGTCAGGGTTACTATGGCTACACCTTC

clone size: -
D gene: TRBD1
V gene: TRBV7-8
J gene: TRBJ1-4
CDR3 protein: CASSSIKATGVGEKLFF
CDR3 DNA: TGTGCCAGCAGCTCAATAAAAGCGACAGGGGTTGGGGAAAAACTGTTTTTT

clone size: -
D gene: TRBD2
V gene: TRBV9
J gene: TRBJ2-7
CDR3 protein: CASSRGLATYEQYF
CDR3 DNA: TGTGCCAGCAGCAGAGGACTAGCCACTTACGAGCAGTACTTC

clone size: few
D gene: -
V gene: TRBV27
J gene: TRBJ2-5
CDR3 protein: CASSFTGARETQYF
CDR3 DNA: TGTGCCAGCAGTTTCACAGGAGCCAGGGAGACCCAGTACTTC

clone size: -
D gene: -
V gene: TRBV5-1
J gene: TRBJ2-1
CDR3 protein: CASSRSDNSYNEQFF
CDR3 DNA: TGCGCCAGCAGCCGTAGCGATAACTCCTACAATGAGCAGTTCTTC

clone size: -
D gene: -
V gene: TRBV19
J gene: TRBJ2-1
CDR3 protein: CASSLGGFPDEQFF
CDR3 DNA: TGTGCCAGTAGTCTGGGCGGTTTCCCTGATGAGCAGTTCTTC

clone size: -
D gene: TRBD2
V gene: TRBV29-1
J gene: TRBJ2-3
CDR3 protein: CSVEGIRTSGRSDTQYF
CDR3 DNA: TGCAGCGTTGAAGGGATCAGGACTAGCGGGAGATCAGATACGCAGTATTTT

clone size: -
D gene: -
V gene: TRBV21-1
J gene: TRBJ2-1
CDR3 protein: CASSNPGQGCYVSYNEQFF
CDR3 DNA: TGTGCCAGCAGCAATCCGGGACAGGGGTGTTATGTTTCCTACAATGAGCAGTTCTTC

clone size: once
D gene: TRBD1
V gene: TRBV19
J gene: TRBJ2-7
CDR3 protein: CASSILGTGVNEQYF
CDR3 DNA: TGTGCCAGTAGTATCCTCGGGACAGGGGTCAACGAGCAGTACTTC

clone size: -
D gene: TRBD1
V gene: TRBV5-1
J gene: TRBJ1-1
CDR3 protein: CASSIPTGAKTEAFF
CDR3 DNA: TGCGCCAGCAGCATACCCACAGGGGCCAAGACTGAAGCTTTCTTT

clone size: -
D gene: -
V gene: TRBV5-1
J gene: TRBJ2-3
CDR3 protein: CASSLAGGLTDTQYF
CDR3 DNA: TGCGCCAGCAGCTTGGCGGGGGGCCTCACAGATACGCAGTATTTT

clone size: -
D gene: TRBD2
V gene: TRBV19
J gene: TRBJ2-1
CDR3 protein: CASSIGGTSGAYNEQFF
CDR3 DNA: TGTGCCAGTAGTATAGGTGGGACTAGCGGGGCTTACAATGAGCAGTTCTTC

clone size: -
D gene: TRBD1
V gene: TRBV7-9
J gene: TRBJ1-2
CDR3 protein: CASSADRGGYGYTF
CDR3 DNA: TGTGCCAGCAGCGCAGACAGGGGAGGCTATGGCTACACCTTC

clone size: -
D gene: TRBD2
V gene: TRBV7-3
J gene: TRBJ2-5
CDR3 protein: CASSLEGGRGRETQYF
CDR3 DNA: TGTGCCAGCAGCTTAGAAGGCGGGAGAGGACGAGAGACCCAGTACTTC

clone size: few
D gene: TRBD2
V gene: TRBV28
J gene: TRBJ2-7
CDR3 protein: CASRGEGYPYEQYF
CDR3 DNA: TGTGCCAGCAGGGGGGAGGGCTACCCTTACGAGCAGTACTTC

clone size: -
D gene: TRBD2
V gene: TRBV18
J gene: TRBJ2-5
CDR3 protein: CASSPYSGRMAETQYF
CDR3 DNA: TGTGCCAGCTCCCCTTATAGCGGGAGAATGGCAGAGACCCAGTACTTC

clone size: -
D gene: -
V gene: TRBV6-1
J gene: TRBJ1-5
CDR3 protein: CASRGDTGGQPQHF
CDR3 DNA: TGTGCCAGCAGGGGGGATACAGGAGGGCAGCCCCAGCATTTT

clone size: -
D gene: TRBD1
V gene: TRBV10-1
J gene: TRBJ2-5
CDR3 protein: CASSEEQGNWETQYF
CDR3 DNA: TGCGCCAGCAGTGAGGAACAGGGGAACTGGGAGACCCAGTACTTC

clone size: -
D gene: TRBD1
V gene: TRBV7-6
J gene: TRBJ1-3
CDR3 protein: CASSLQGGKGNTIYF
CDR3 DNA: TGTGCCAGCAGCCTACAGGGGGGGAAAGGAAACACCATATATTTT

clone size: -
D gene: -
V gene: TRBV30
J gene: TRBJ2-6
CDR3 protein: CAWRLQVTGANVLTF
CDR3 DNA: TGTGCCTGGAGGTTACAGGTAACCGGGGCCAACGTCCTGACTTTC

clone size: -
D gene: TRBD2
V gene: TRBV19
J gene: TRBJ2-1
CDR3 protein: CASSTSGGGDEQFF
CDR3 DNA: TGTGCCAGTAGCACTAGCGGGGGTGGTGATGAGCAGTTCTTC

clone size: -
D gene: -
V gene: TRBV5-6
J gene: TRBJ1-2
CDR3 protein: CASSLFPGSYTF
CDR3 DNA: TGTGCCAGCAGCTTGTTCCCGGGCAGCTACACCTTC

clone size: -
D gene: -
V gene: TRBV6-6
J gene: TRBJ2-3
CDR3 protein: CASLAAPDTQYF
CDR3 DNA: TGTGCCAGCTTGGCGGCCCCGGATACGCAGTATTTT

clone size: few
D gene: -
V gene: TRBV5-5
J gene: TRBJ2-3
CDR3 protein: CASSLLTDSTDTQYF
CDR3 DNA: TGTGCCAGCAGCCTACTTACGGACAGTACAGATACGCAGTATTTT

clone size: once
D gene: -
V gene: TRBV30
J gene: TRBJ2-1
CDR3 protein: CAWTGVTYNEQFF
CDR3 DNA: TGTGCCTGGACTGGTGTCACCTACAATGAGCAGTTCTTC

clone size: -
D gene: TRBD1
V gene: TRBV19
J gene: TRBJ1-1
CDR3 protein: CASSIDRGLSEAFF
CDR3 DNA: TGTGCCAGTAGTATCGACAGGGGGTTGTCTGAAGCTTTCTTT

clone size: -
D gene: TRBD1
V gene: TRBV5-8
J gene: TRBJ1-2
CDR3 protein: CASSLRDRGYRGYTF
CDR3 DNA: TGTGCCAGCAGCTTGAGGGACAGGGGGTATCGGGGCTACACCTTC

clone size: -
D gene: TRBD2
V gene: TRBV6-6
J gene: TRBJ2-1
CDR3 protein: CASNPLAGERNEQFF
CDR3 DNA: TGTGCCAGCAATCCACTAGCGGGAGAGAGGAATGAGCAGTTCTTC

clone size: once
D gene: TRBD1
V gene: TRBV10-3
J gene: TRBJ1-4
CDR3 protein: CAISDQTGEKLFF
CDR3 DNA: TGTGCCATCAGTGATCAGACAGGGGAAAAACTGTTTTTT

clone size: -
D gene: -
V gene: TRBV28
J gene: TRBJ2-7
CDR3 protein: CASSSHINRVYEQYF
CDR3 DNA: TGTGCCAGCAGTTCCCACATTAACAGGGTGTACGAGCAGTACTTC

clone size: -
D gene: -
V gene: TRBV6-1
J gene: TRBJ1-6
CDR3 protein: CASSALGLVDNSPLHF
CDR3 DNA: TGTGCCAGCAGTGCCCTGGGATTAGTGGATAATTCACCCCTCCACTTT

clone size: once
D gene: -
V gene: TRBV19
J gene: TRBJ1-5
CDR3 protein: CASISRARAGNQPQHF
CDR3 DNA: TGTGCCAGTATCTCTAGGGCCAGGGCTGGCAATCAGCCCCAGCATTTT

clone size: -
D gene: TRBD1
V gene: TRBV5-1
J gene: TRBJ1-1
CDR3 protein: CASSLGQGRTNTEAFF
CDR3 DNA: TGCGCCAGCAGCCTGGGACAGGGACGGACGAACACTGAAGCTTTCTTT

clone size: once
D gene: TRBD2
V gene: TRBV4-2
J gene: TRBJ2-1
CDR3 protein: CASSPLTSGRTDEQFF
CDR3 DNA: TGTGCCAGCAGCCCCCTGACTAGCGGGAGGACCGATGAGCAGTTCTTC

clone size: -
D gene: TRBD1
V gene: TRBV5-1
J gene: TRBJ1-2
CDR3 protein: CASSLGRDRGISNYGYTF
CDR3 DNA: TGCGCCAGCAGCTTGGGCCGGGACAGGGGCATTTCTAACTATGGCTACACCTTC

clone size: -
D gene: -
V gene: TRBV6-1
J gene: TRBJ2-7
CDR3 protein: CASSPDPDAYEQYF
CDR3 DNA: TGTGCCAGCAGTCCCGACCCGGACGCGTACGAGCAGTACTTC

clone size: -
D gene: -
V gene: TRBV9
J gene: TRBJ1-2
CDR3 protein: CASSPGQGIYGYTF
CDR3 DNA: TGTGCCAGCAGCCCCGGGCAGGGTATCTATGGCTACACCTTC

clone size: -
D gene: TRBD1
V gene: TRBV6-5
J gene: TRBJ2-3
CDR3 protein: CASSLQGSDTQYF
CDR3 DNA: TGTGCCAGCAGCCTACAGGGGTCGGATACGCAGTATTTT

clone size: -
D gene: -
V gene: TRBV6-6
J gene: TRBJ1-5
CDR3 protein: CASSLNSNQPQHF
CDR3 DNA: TGTGCCAGCAGCTTAAATAGCAATCAGCCCCAGCATTTT

clone size: -
D gene: -
V gene: TRBV14
J gene: TRBJ2-3
CDR3 protein: CASSQGRWEADTQYF
CDR3 DNA: TGTGCCAGCAGCCAAGGGCGCTGGGAGGCGGATACGCAGTATTTT

clone size: -
D gene: -
V gene: TRBV11-3
J gene: TRBJ2-5
CDR3 protein: CASSAGTSETQYF
CDR3 DNA: TGTGCCAGCAGCGCCGGGACAAGCGAGACCCAGTACTTC

clone size: once
D gene: -
V gene: TRBV20-1
J gene: TRBJ2-7
CDR3 protein: CSAPGRERTYF
CDR3 DNA: TGCAGTGCCCCAGGAAGGGAGCGTACGTACTTC

clone size: once
D gene: -
V gene: TRBV9
J gene: TRBJ1-2
CDR3 protein: CASSAGSGTYGYTF
CDR3 DNA: TGTGCCAGCAGCGCCGGGTCGGGGACTTATGGCTACACCTTC

clone size: once
D gene: -
V gene: TRBV29-1
J gene: TRBJ1-1
CDR3 protein: CSVEAGGEKGAFF
CDR3 DNA: TGCAGCGTTGAAGCAGGTGGTGAAAAGGGAGCTTTCTTT

clone size: -
D gene: -
V gene: TRBV7-2
J gene: TRBJ1-1
CDR3 protein: CASSQVSGSTEAFF
CDR3 DNA: TGTGCCAGCAGCCAGGTGTCGGGGAGCACTGAAGCTTTCTTT

clone size: few
D gene: TRBD1
V gene: TRBV2
J gene: TRBJ1-5
CDR3 protein: CASSGTGGARNQPQHF
CDR3 DNA: TGTGCCAGCAGTGGGACAGGGGGGGCTCGGAATCAGCCCCAGCATTTT

clone size: -
D gene: -
V gene: TRBV20-1
J gene: TRBJ2-7
CDR3 protein: CSAVQGNEQYF
CDR3 DNA: TGCAGTGCGGTACAGGGCAACGAGCAGTACTTC

clone size: -
D gene: -
V gene: TRBV30
J gene: TRBJ1-4
CDR3 protein: CAWSSLGRSNEKLFF
CDR3 DNA: TGTGCCTGGAGCTCGTTAGGACGGAGTAATGAAAAACTGTTTTTT

clone size: -
D gene: -
V gene: TRBV5-8
J gene: TRBJ1-5
CDR3 protein: CASSLVGPQHF
CDR3 DNA: TGTGCCAGCAGCTTGGTGGGGCCCCAGCATTTT

clone size: few
D gene: TRBD1
V gene: TRBV9
J gene: TRBJ1-2
CDR3 protein: CASSVVGRQGADYGYTF
CDR3 DNA: TGTGCCAGCAGCGTAGTAGGTCGACAGGGGGCGGACTATGGCTACACCTTC